This TCR beta chain was captured by sequencing in a study of control samples from healthy donors and cancer patients. Sequenced by immunoSEQ multiplex PCR; TCRdb stores in-frame clones only, minus some. The sample records roughly 100,000 clones, about 85% being singletons. The receptor comes from a woman in her forties or fifties in good health. Sequenced input: blood.

CDR3 sequence reads: CASSRGQGVSLYGYTF. In DNA form, the CDR3 reads TGTGCCAGCAGCCGTGGACAGGGGGTGTCCCTCTATGGCTACACCTTC. The V and J genes are TRBV7-9 and TRBJ1-2; the match to TRBD1 covers 10 bases. The junction had 10 bases not matched to a gene; V was cut back by 5 bases and J by 4 bases. Germline V CDR1 and CDR2: SEHNR, FQNEAQ (reference sequence). The CDR3 sequence is 16 residues long.